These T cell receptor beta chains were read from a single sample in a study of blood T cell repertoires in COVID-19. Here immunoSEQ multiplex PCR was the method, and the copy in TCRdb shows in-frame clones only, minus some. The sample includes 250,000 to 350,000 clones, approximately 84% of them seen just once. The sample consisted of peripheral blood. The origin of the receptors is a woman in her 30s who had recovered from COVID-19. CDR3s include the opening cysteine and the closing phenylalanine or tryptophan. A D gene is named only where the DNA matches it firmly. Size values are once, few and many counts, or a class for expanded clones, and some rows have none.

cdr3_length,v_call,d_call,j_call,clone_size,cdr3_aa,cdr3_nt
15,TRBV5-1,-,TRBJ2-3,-,CASSLGQTSTDTQYF,TGCGCCAGCAGCTTGGGACAGACTAGCACAGATACGCAGTATTTT
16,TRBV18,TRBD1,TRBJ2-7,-,CASSPDGTGGFGEQYF,TGTGCCAGCTCACCAGACGGGACAGGAGGATTTGGAGAGCAGTACTTC
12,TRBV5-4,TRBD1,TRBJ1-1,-,CAAGQGGTEAFF,TGTGCCGCAGGACAGGGCGGGACTGAAGCTTTCTTT
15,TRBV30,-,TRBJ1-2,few,CAWSVRRDGNYGYTF,TGTGCCTGGAGTGTACGCCGAGACGGGAACTATGGCTACACCTTC
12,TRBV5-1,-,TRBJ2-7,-,CASSLGGLEQYF,TGCGCCAGCAGCTTGGGGGGACTCGAGCAGTACTTC
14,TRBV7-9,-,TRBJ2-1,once,CASSLGQGDTEQFF,TGTGCCAGCAGCTTAGGGCAGGGTGATACTGAGCAGTTCTTC
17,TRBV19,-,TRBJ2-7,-,CASSPPIHQASPYEQYF,TGTGCCAGTAGCCCTCCCATACACCAAGCTAGCCCCTACGAGCAGTACTTC
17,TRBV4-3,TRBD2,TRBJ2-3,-,CASSQDNPSGSTDTQYF,TGCGCCAGCAGCCAAGATAACCCTAGCGGGAGCACAGATACGCAGTATTTT
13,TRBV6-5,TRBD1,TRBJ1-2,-,CAGGQGLRYGYTF,TGTGCCGGCGGACAGGGGTTGCGCTATGGCTACACCTTC
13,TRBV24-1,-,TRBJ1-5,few,CATSDFGWQGQHF,TGTGCCACCAGTGATTTTGGTTGGCAGGGGCAGCATTTT